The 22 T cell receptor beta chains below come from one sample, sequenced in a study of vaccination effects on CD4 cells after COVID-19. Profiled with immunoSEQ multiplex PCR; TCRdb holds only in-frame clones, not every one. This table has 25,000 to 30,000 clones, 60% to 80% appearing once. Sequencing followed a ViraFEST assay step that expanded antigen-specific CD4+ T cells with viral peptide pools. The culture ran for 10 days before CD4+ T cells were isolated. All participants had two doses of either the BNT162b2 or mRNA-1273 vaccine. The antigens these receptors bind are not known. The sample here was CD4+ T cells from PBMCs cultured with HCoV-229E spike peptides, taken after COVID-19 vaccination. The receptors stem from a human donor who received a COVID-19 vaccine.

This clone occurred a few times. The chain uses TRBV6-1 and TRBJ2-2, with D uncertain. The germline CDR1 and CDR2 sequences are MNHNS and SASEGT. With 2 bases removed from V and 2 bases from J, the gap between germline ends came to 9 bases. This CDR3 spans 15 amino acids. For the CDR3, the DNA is TGTGCCAGCAGTGAAAGGTTCACTAACACCGGGGAGCTGTTTTTT. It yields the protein CASSERFTNTGELFF.

The CDR3 sequence is CASSPLTPTRSTDTQYF. The CDR3 nucleotides are TGTGCCAGCAGCCCCTTAACCCCGACGAGATCCACAGATACGCAGTATTTT. The rearrangement joins TRBV3-1 (or the pseudogene TRBV3-2) to TRBJ2-3; D gene ambiguous. Germline V gene data show CDR1 as LGHDT and CDR2 as YNNKEL (reference sequence). This CDR3 contains 17 residues. The V end lost 4 bases, the J end lost 2 bases, and 19 bases lay between the germline ends.

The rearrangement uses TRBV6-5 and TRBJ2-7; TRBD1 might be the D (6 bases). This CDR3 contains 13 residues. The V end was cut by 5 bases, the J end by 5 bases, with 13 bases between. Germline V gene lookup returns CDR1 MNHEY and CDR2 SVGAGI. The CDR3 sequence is CASSQQGGDEQYF. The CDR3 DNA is TGTGCCAGCAGTCAACAGGGTGGAGACGAGCAGTACTTC.

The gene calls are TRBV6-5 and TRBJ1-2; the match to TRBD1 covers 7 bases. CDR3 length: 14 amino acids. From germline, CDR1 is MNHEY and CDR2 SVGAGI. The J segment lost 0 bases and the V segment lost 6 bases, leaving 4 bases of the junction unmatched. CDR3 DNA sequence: TGTGCCAGCAGGAGACAGGGCTCTAACTATGGCTACACCTTC. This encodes CASRRQGSNYGYTF.

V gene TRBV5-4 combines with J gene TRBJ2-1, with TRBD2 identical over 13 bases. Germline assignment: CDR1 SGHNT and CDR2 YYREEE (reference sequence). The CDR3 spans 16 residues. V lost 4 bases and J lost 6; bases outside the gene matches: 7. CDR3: CASSPTSGGARNEQFF. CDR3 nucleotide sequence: TGTGCCAGCAGCCCTACTAGCGGGGGGGCTCGCAATGAGCAGTTCTTC.

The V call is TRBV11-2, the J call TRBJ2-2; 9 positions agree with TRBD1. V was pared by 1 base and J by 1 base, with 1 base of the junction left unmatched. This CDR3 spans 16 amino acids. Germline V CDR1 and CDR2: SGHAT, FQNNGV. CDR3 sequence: CASSLAGQGNTGELFF. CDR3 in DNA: TGTGCCAGCAGCTTAGCGGGACAGGGGAACACCGGGGAGCTGTTTTTT.

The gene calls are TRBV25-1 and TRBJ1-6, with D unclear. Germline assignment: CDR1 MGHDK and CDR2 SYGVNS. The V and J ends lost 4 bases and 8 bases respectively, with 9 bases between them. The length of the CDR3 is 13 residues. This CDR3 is CASSAWEDSPLHF. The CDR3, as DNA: TGTGCCAGCAGTGCGTGGGAGGATTCACCCCTCCACTTT.

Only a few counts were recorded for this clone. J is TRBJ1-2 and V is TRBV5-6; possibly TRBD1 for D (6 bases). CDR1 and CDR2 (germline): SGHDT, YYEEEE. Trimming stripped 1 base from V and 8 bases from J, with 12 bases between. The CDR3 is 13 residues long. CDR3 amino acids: CASSLRGASGYTF. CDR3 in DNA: TGTGCCAGCAGCTTGCGGGGGGCCAGCGGCTACACCTTC.

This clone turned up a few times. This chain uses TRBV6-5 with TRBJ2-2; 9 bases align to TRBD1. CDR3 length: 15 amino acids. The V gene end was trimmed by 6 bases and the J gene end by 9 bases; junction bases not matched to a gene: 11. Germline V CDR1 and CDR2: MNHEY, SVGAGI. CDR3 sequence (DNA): TGTGCCAGCAGCCCCGGGACAGGGCGAATTAGGGAGCTGTTTTTT. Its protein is CASSPGTGRIRELFF.

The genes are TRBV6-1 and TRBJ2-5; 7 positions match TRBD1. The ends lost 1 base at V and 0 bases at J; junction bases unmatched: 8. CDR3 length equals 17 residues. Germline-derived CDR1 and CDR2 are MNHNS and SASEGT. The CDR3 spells CASSEGWVRGYQETQYF. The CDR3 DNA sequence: TGTGCCAGCAGTGAAGGGTGGGTCAGGGGGTACCAAGAGACCCAGTACTTC.

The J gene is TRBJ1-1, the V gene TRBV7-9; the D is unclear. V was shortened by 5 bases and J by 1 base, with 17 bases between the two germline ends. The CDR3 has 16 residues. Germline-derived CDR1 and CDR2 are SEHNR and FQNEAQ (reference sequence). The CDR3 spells CASSPRGGNSNTEAFF. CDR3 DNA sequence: TGTGCCAGCAGCCCGCGAGGAGGGAACTCGAACACTGAAGCTTTCTTT.

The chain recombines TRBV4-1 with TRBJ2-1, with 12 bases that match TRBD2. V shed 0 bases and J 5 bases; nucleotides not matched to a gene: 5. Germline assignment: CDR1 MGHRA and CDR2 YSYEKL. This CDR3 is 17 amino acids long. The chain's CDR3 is CASSQDPTSGRNNEQFF. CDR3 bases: TGCGCCAGCAGCCAAGATCCCACTAGCGGGAGGAACAATGAGCAGTTCTTC.

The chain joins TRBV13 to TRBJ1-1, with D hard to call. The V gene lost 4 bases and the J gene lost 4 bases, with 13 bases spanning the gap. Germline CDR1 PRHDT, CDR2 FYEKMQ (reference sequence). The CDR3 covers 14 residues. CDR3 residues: CASSSGRMGTEAFF. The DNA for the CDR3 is TGTGCCAGCAGCTCAGGCCGAATGGGCACTGAAGCTTTCTTT. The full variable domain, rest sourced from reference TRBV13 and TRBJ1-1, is AAGVIQSPRHLIKEKRETATLKCYPIPRHDTVYWYQQGPGQDPQFLISFYEKMQSDKGSIPDRFSAQQFSDYHSELNMSSLELGDSALYFCASSSGRMGTEAFFGQGTRLTVV.

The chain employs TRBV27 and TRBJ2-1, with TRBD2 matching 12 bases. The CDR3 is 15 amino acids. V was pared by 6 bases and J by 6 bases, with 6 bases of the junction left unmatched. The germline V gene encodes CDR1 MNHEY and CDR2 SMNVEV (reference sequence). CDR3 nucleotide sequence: TGTGCCAGCAGACTAGCGGGAGGAAAAAGCAATGAGCAGTTCTTC. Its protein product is CASRLAGGKSNEQFF.

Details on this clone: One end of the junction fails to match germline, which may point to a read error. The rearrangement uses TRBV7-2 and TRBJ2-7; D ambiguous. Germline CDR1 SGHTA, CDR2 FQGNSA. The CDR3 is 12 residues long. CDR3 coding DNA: TGTGCCAGCAGCCCAGCCTCGTACGCGCAGTACTTC. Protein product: CASSPASYAQYF.

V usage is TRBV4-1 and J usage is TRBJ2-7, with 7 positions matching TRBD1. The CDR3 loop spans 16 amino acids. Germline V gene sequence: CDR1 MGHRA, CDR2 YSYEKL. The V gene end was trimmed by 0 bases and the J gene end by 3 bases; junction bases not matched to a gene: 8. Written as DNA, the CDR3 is TGCGCCAGCAGCCAAGAGAGGACAGGCGGAAACTACGAGCAGTACTTC. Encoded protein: CASSQERTGGNYEQYF.

CDR3 sequence (DNA): TGCGCCAGCAGCTTGGGTGCGGGAGATATCTACGAGCAGTACTTC. Amino acids: CASSLGAGDIYEQYF. The V gene is TRBV5-1, the J gene TRBJ2-7, with 7 positions matching TRBD2. V shed 0 bases, J shed 3 bases, and the junction held 6 bases outside the gene matches. Germline V lookup: CDR1 SGHRS, CDR2 YFSETQ. The CDR3 extends over 15 amino acids. The whole variable domain, filled in from reference TRBV5-1 and TRBJ2-7, reads KAGVTQTPRYLIKTRGQQVTLSCSPISGHRSVSWYQQTPGQGLQFLFEYFSETQRNKGNFPGRFSGRQFSNSRSEMNVSTLELGDSALYLCASSLGAGDIYEQYFGPGTRLTVT.

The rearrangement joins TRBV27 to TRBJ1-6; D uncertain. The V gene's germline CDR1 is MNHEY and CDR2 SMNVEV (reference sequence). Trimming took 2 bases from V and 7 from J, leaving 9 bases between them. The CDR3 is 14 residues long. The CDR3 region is CASSLGQINSPLHF. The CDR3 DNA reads TGTGCCAGCAGTTTAGGGCAGATCAATTCACCCCTCCACTTT.

The CDR3 DNA reads TGTGCCAGCAGGGACTTCAACCTACACGAGTTCTTC. This translates into CASRDFNLHEFF. J is TRBJ2-1 and V is TRBV2; D possibly corresponds to TRBD2 (5 bases). The V end was cut by 6 bases, the J end by 14 bases, with 17 bases between. The CDR3 runs 12 residues. The V gene's germline CDR1 is SNHLY and CDR2 FYNNEI. Variable domain in full (rest from reference TRBV2 and TRBJ2-1): EPEVTQTPSHQVTQMGQEVILRCVPISNHLYFYWYRQILGQKVEFLVSFYNNEISEKSEIFDDQFSVERPDGSNFTLKIRSTKLEDSAMYFCASRDFNLHEFFGPGTRLTVL.

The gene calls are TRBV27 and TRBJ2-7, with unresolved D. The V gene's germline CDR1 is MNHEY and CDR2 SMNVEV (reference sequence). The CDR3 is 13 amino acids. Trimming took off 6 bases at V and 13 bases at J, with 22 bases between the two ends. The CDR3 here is CASSSGVLEGIYF. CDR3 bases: TGTGCCAGCAGCTCCGGAGTCCTTGAAGGGATATACTTC.

The CDR3 coding sequence is TGTGCCAGCAGCAACTACTACGAGCAGTACTTC. Translation: CASSNYYEQYF. The chain couples TRBV5-6 to TRBJ2-7; D unclear. CDR3 size: 11 residues. Trimming pared 4 bases from V and 3 bases from J, leaving 5 bases between. CDR1 is SGHDT, CDR2 YYEEEE, per germline.

CDR3 DNA sequence: TGTGCCAGTAGTATATTAGTCAGCTCCTATAATTCACCCCTCCACTTT. This encodes CASSILVSSYNSPLHF. The chain is built from TRBV19 and TRBJ1-6; D is undetermined. Trimming stripped 2 bases from V and 0 bases from J, with 8 bases between. In germline, CDR1 is LNHDA, CDR2 SQIVND (reference sequence). The CDR3 length is 16 residues.